These T cell receptor beta chains were read from a single sample in a study of PD-L1 blockade in urothelial cancer. Here immunoSEQ multiplex PCR was the method, and the copy in TCRdb shows in-frame clones only, minus some. The sample has fewer than 75,000 clones; roughly nine tenths are singletons. The material was PBMCs, obtained around atezolizumab (anti-PD-L1) treatment. These TCRs come from a man in his sixties or seventies with urothelial cancer. CDR3s include the opening cysteine and the closing phenylalanine or tryptophan. D genes are given only for firm matches. Clone size appears in some rows only: once, few, many, or a class for an expanded clone.

D: TRBD2; J: TRBJ2-7; size: once; V: TRBV6-1; CDR3: CASRQTSGLYEQYF; DNA: TGTGCCAGCAGGCAGACTAGCGGGCTCTACGAGCAGTACTTC
D: TRBD1; J: TRBJ2-5; size: NA; V: TRBV4-1; CDR3: CASSQDYGFQGERETQYF; DNA: TGCGCCAGCAGCCAAGATTATGGATTCCAGGGGGAGCGAGAGACCCAGTACTTC
D: NA; J: TRBJ2-7; size: NA; V: TRBV4-1; CDR3: CASSQDGGGGTYEQYF; DNA: TGCGCCAGCAGCCAAGATGGGGGGGGCGGAACCTACGAGCAGTACTTC
D: NA; J: TRBJ2-1; size: NA; V: TRBV5-4; CDR3: CASSPRQNNEQFF; DNA: TGTGCCAGCAGCCCCCGACAGAACAATGAGCAGTTCTTC
D: NA; J: TRBJ2-7; size: NA; V: TRBV6-5; CDR3: CASSHSGRSYEQYF; DNA: TGTGCCAGCAGCCACTCGGGGAGATCCTACGAGCAGTACTTC
D: TRBD2; J: TRBJ2-3; size: NA; V: TRBV13; CDR3: CASSTGLAVTDTQYF; DNA: TGTGCCAGCAGCACCGGACTAGCGGTCACAGATACGCAGTATTTT
D: NA; J: TRBJ2-2; size: NA; V: TRBV7-8; CDR3: CASSLRAGAPRELFF; DNA: TGTGCCAGCAGCTTAAGGGCAGGGGCACCTCGGGAGCTGTTTTTT
D: TRBD2; J: TRBJ2-3; size: NA; V: TRBV10-2; CDR3: CASISSGRTDTQYF; DNA: TGCGCCAGCATTAGTAGCGGGCGCACAGATACGCAGTATTTT
D: TRBD2; J: TRBJ2-1; size: NA; V: TRBV9; CDR3: CASSVGGREGYNEQFF; DNA: TGTGCCAGCAGCGTAGGAGGGCGGGAGGGTTACAATGAGCAGTTCTTC
D: NA; J: TRBJ1-1; size: few; V: TRBV6-5; CDR3: CASSYSIGGGSTEAFF; DNA: TGTGCCAGCAGTTACTCGATAGGGGGAGGGAGCACTGAAGCTTTCTTT
D: TRBD1; J: TRBJ2-7; size: NA; V: TRBV5-1; CDR3: CASSSLPRQGTYEQYF; DNA: TGCGCCAGCAGCTCTCTACCTCGACAGGGAACCTACGAGCAGTACTTC
D: TRBD2; J: TRBJ2-2; size: NA; V: TRBV2; CDR3: CASSPSGRAIAGELFF; DNA: TGTGCCAGCAGTCCTAGCGGGAGGGCGATTGCCGGGGAGCTGTTTTTT
D: TRBD2; J: TRBJ2-5; size: NA; V: TRBV4-1; CDR3: CASSQEGGTLLETQYF; DNA: TGCGCCAGCAGCCAAGAGGGAGGGACGTTGTTGGAGACCCAGTACTTC
D: TRBD1; J: TRBJ2-1; size: NA; V: TRBV25-1; CDR3: CASSETLGQVNEQFF; DNA: TGTGCCAGCAGTGAGACGTTAGGACAGGTCAATGAGCAGTTCTTC
D: TRBD2; J: TRBJ2-7; size: NA; V: TRBV6-1; CDR3: CASRVAGDYEQYF; DNA: TGTGCCAGCAGAGTAGCGGGAGACTACGAGCAGTACTTC
D: TRBD2; J: TRBJ2-7; size: NA; V: TRBV10-1; CDR3: CASSESVGLAGRGEQYF; DNA: TGCGCCAGCAGTGAGTCGGTCGGGCTAGCGGGACGAGGGGAGCAGTACTTC
D: TRBD1; J: TRBJ1-2; size: NA; V: TRBV19; CDR3: CASIRSQGALNGYTF; DNA: TGTGCCAGTATTCGTTCCCAGGGGGCGCTGAATGGCTACACCTTC
D: NA; J: TRBJ2-1; size: NA; V: TRBV9; CDR3: CASSVDVASYNEQFF; DNA: TGTGCCAGCAGCGTAGATGTGGCCTCCTACAATGAGCAGTTCTTC
D: TRBD2; J: TRBJ2-5; size: once; V: TRBV11-2; CDR3: CASSGGLGETQYF; DNA: TGTGCCAGCAGTGGGGGACTAGGCGAGACCCAGTACTTC
D: TRBD1; J: TRBJ1-3; size: NA; V: TRBV7-2; CDR3: CASSDRQGPGNTIYF; DNA: TGTGCCAGCAGTGATCGACAGGGACCTGGAAACACCATATATTTT
D: TRBD1; J: TRBJ1-1; size: NA; V: TRBV5-1; CDR3: CASSFGTGVFLTEAFF; DNA: TGCGCCAGCAGCTTCGGGACAGGGGTTTTTCTCACTGAAGCTTTCTTT
D: TRBD1; J: TRBJ2-2; size: NA; V: TRBV6-6; CDR3: CASSSRDRGLGGELFF; DNA: TGTGCCAGCAGTTCCCGGGACAGGGGGCTCGGCGGGGAGCTGTTTTTT